The 26 T cell receptor beta chains presented below share a single source sample, sequenced in a study of molecular identifiers for immune sequencing clone quantification. One entry per CDR3 protein results from TCRdb running MiXCR on the PCR reads. This sample has about 320,000 distinct CDR3 sequences, with about 20% found just once. Material: naive CD8+ T cells from blood, with Jurkat cell RNA spiked in. Subset of the sample: FACS-sorted CD8+CD4-CCR7+CD45RA+ naive T cells. The origin of the receptors is a human donor in good health. Some libraries in this study had Jurkat cell RNA spiked in.

This clonotype was picked up many times. A junction boundary mismatches the germline segment, possibly from a read error. The chain links TRBV7-7 to TRBJ2-4; perhaps TRBD1 as D (6 bases). The CDR3 has 15 amino acids. CDR1 is SSHAT and CDR2 is FNYEAQ in the germline V gene (reference sequence). The CDR3 spells CASSLVDRAKNIQYF. The CDR3 region has the DNA TGTGCTAGCAGCTTAGTCGACAGGGCCAAAAACATTCAGTACTTC.

On this clonotype: A much larger clone lies one base from this, so it may be a read error. The chain's CDR3 is CASGQETGFGYGYTF. Written as DNA, the CDR3 is TGTGCCAGCGGCCAGGAAACAGGGTTCGGCTATGGCTACACCTTC. The V call is TRBV4-2, the J call TRBJ1-2; a weak D match, TRBD1 (6 bases). Per germline, CDR1 LGHNA and CDR2 YNFKEQ. The CDR3 spans 15 residues.

Points on this clonotype: Being one base from a much bigger clone, this may be a read error. The rearrangement links TRBV20-1 to TRBJ2-7; D might be TRBD2 (6 bases). The CDR3 has 15 residues. The V gene's germline CDR1 is DFQATT and CDR2 SNEGSKA (reference sequence). The CDR3 DNA reads as TGCAGTGCTGGAGATAAGGGACTTCCCACCTACGAGCAGTACTTC. The encoded protein is CSAGDKGLPTYEQYF.

This clonotype was counted many times. The V gene is TRBV6-2 or TRBV6-3, the J gene TRBJ1-1; a possible D gene is TRBD1 (6 bases). With 2 bases removed from V and 4 bases from J, the gap between germline ends came to 8 bases. The CDR3 covers 13 residues. From germline, CDR1 is MNHEY and CDR2 SVGEGT. Written as DNA, the CDR3 is TGTGCCAGCAGTTACGGGGGCTTCACTGAAGCTTTCTTT. This gives the protein CASSYGGFTEAFF.

This clonotype was counted a single time. Possible read error: a much larger clone is one base away. The rearrangement uses TRBV7-3 and TRBJ2-3, with D tentatively TRBD2 (5 bases). This CDR3 is 12 amino acids long. Germline V gives CDR1 SGHTA, CDR2 FQGTGA. Deletions cut 11 bases from V and 7 bases from J, with 16 bases between. CDR3 nucleotides: TGTGCCTCTAGCTCCCTGCCGAATACGCAGTATTTT. Translation: CASSSLPNTQYF.

Regarding this clonotype: The junction departs from the called germline gene at one end, perhaps through a read error. The chain's CDR3 is CVSSPWTVYNEQFF. DNA for the CDR3: TGTGTCAGCAGCCCATGGACTGTATACAATGAGCAGTTCTTC. The chain couples TRBV7-2 to TRBJ2-1; tentative D call: TRBD2 (5 bases). The CDR3 length is 14 residues. Looked up from germline, CDR1 is SGHTA and CDR2 is FQGNSA.

In its sample, this clonotype was seen many times. The chain carries TRBV18 and TRBJ2-7; perhaps TRBD2 as D (6 bases). V was shortened by 3 bases and J by 0 bases, with 15 bases between the two germline ends. The CDR3 is 16 amino acids. Germline assignment: CDR1 KGHSH and CDR2 LQKENI. The CDR3 reads CASSPSPGVSSYEQYF. For the CDR3, the DNA is TGTGCCAGCTCACCGTCGCCGGGGGTAAGCTCCTACGAGCAGTACTTC.

This clonotype was seen at least ten times. The V call is TRBV5-6, the J call TRBJ1-1, with D unresolved. Trimming shortened V by 4 bases and J by 1 base, and 5 bases separated the two germline ends. Germline V CDR1 and CDR2: SGHDT, YYEEEE. The CDR3 runs to 12 residues. CDR3 residues: CASSVWNTEAFF. CDR3 DNA: TGTGCCAGCAGCGTTTGGAACACTGAAGCTTTCTTT.

Concerning this clonotype: Possible read error: a much larger clone is one base away. V gene TRBV19 combines with J gene TRBJ2-7; maybe TRBD2 (6 bases). The V gene's germline CDR1 is LNHDA and CDR2 SQIVND (reference sequence). Deletions cut 5 bases from V and 6 bases from J, with 14 bases between. The CDR3 length is 13 residues. CDR3 region: CASSLTRGAEQYF. CDR3 coding DNA: TGTGCCAGTAGTCTAACGCGGGGCGCCGAGCAGTACTTC.

This clonotype was observed a handful of times. V gene TRBV13 combines with J gene TRBJ2-1, with D hard to call. This CDR3 contains 14 residues. From germline, CDR1 is PRHDT and CDR2 FYEKMQ (reference sequence). Deletions cut 2 bases from V and 3 bases from J, with 8 bases between. CDR3 loop: CASSLPTSYNEQFF. The CDR3 DNA reads TGTGCCAGCAGCTTACCCACCAGCTACAATGAGCAGTTCTTC.

This clonotype was seen ten or more times. The chain has TRBV7-2 and TRBJ2-7; possibly TRBD2 for D (6 bases). The CDR3 totals 15 residues. Germline assignment: CDR1 SGHTA and CDR2 FQGNSA. With 5 bases removed from V and 1 base from J, the gap between germline ends came to 15 bases. CDR3: CASSPFRGISYEQYF. The CDR3 DNA is TGTGCCAGCAGCCCTTTTCGGGGGATATCCTACGAGCAGTACTTC.

In its sample, this clonotype was seen many times. J is TRBJ2-1 and V is TRBV25-1; TRBD1 is a possible D gene (7 bases). Per the germline V gene, CDR1 is MGHDK and CDR2 is SYGVNS. V was cut by 3 bases and J by 3 bases, with 12 bases left in between. The CDR3 has 15 residues. CDR3: CASSEEGAVYNEQFF. CDR3 DNA: TGTGCCAGCAGTGAGGAGGGGGCCGTCTACAATGAGCAGTTCTTC.

V and J are TRBV4-3 and TRBJ2-7, with D tentatively TRBD1 (5 bases). CDR1 is LGHNA, CDR2 YSLEER, per germline. The CDR3 length is 16 residues. Trimming shortened V by 4 bases and J by 2 bases, and 18 bases separated the two germline ends. DNA for the CDR3: TGCGCCAGCAGCCGAGATGCAGGGCCCCTCCCCTACGAGCAGTACTTC. Its translation is CASSRDAGPLPYEQYF.

The chain links TRBV4-3 to TRBJ2-6; perhaps TRBD1 as D (6 bases). Trimming pared 0 bases from V and 2 bases from J, leaving 17 bases between. Germline CDR1 reads LGHNA; CDR2 reads YSLEER. This CDR3 has 19 residues. Here the CDR3 reads CASSQDPQGPPTGANVLTF. The CDR3 nucleotides are TGCGCCAGCAGCCAAGATCCACAGGGTCCCCCGACTGGGGCCAACGTCCTGACTTTC.

A remark on this clonotype: A much larger clone is a single base away; this may be a read error. The final CDR3 position lacks the conserved phenylalanine or tryptophan, pointing to a likely read error. The rearrangement uses TRBV7-9 and TRBJ2-5; the D call may be TRBD1 or TRBD2 (5 bases each). Germline V gives CDR1 SEHNR, CDR2 FQNEAQ (reference sequence). CDR3 length: 13 residues. In nucleotides, the CDR3 is TGTTCATCCCGCCGGGGCGTCCAAGAGACCCAGTACCTC. This codes for CSSRRGVQETQYL.

A word on this clonotype: Mismatch with germline at one junction end may stem from a read error. The chain has TRBV4-2 and TRBJ2-3, with a possible D match to TRBD2 (5 bases). CDR3 length: 17 residues. Germline lookup yields CDR1 LGHNA and CDR2 YNFKEQ. CDR3 DNA: TGCGCCAGCAGCCAAGAGATTGCAGCGGCTAGCACAGATACGCAGTATTTT. This gives the protein CASSQEIAAASTDTQYF.

This clonotype was counted a few times. The chain recombines TRBV11-2 with TRBJ2-1, with 7 bases aligning to TRBD1. Germline CDR1 reads SGHAT; CDR2 reads FQNNGV. J gave up 4 bases and V 5 bases, and 2 bases lay outside the gene matches. This CDR3 region has 13 residues. CDR3 protein: CASSKGQYNEQFF. The CDR3 region has the DNA TGTGCCAGCAGCAAGGGACAGTACAATGAGCAGTTCTTC. Full variable domain (remainder filled in from reference TRBV11-2 and TRBJ2-1): EAGVAQSPRYKIIEKRQSVAFWCNPISGHATLYWYQQILGQGPKLLIQFQNNGVVDDSQLPKDRFSAERLKGVDSTLKIQPAKLEDSAVYLCASSKGQYNEQFFGPGTRLTVL.

This clonotype was recorded at least ten times. The V call is TRBV20-1, the J call TRBJ2-7; D might be TRBD1 (5 bases). The CDR3 has 14 residues. V was shortened by 6 bases and J by 4 bases, with 19 bases between the two germline ends. Per germline, CDR1 DFQATT and CDR2 SNEGSKA (reference sequence). Here the CDR3 reads CSARKGHLTYEQYF. In DNA, the CDR3 is TGCAGTGCGAGGAAGGGGCATCTTACGTACGAGCAGTACTTC.

This clonotype was counted many times. This sequence joins TRBV30 and TRBJ2-1; 7 bases line up with TRBD2. Germline V lookup: CDR1 GTSNPN, CDR2 SVGIG (reference sequence). There are 14 residues in the CDR3. J gave up 9 bases and V 0 bases, and 8 bases lay outside the gene matches. The CDR3 DNA sequence: TGTGCCTGGAGTGTACTCGGGAGGTACGGTGAGCAGTTCTTC. This gives the protein CAWSVLGRYGEQFF.

J is TRBJ2-2 and V is TRBV2, with 9 nucleotides matching TRBD1. The V gene's germline CDR1 is SNHLY and CDR2 FYNNEI. The CDR3 length is 16 residues. V shed 6 bases and J 2 bases; nucleotides not matched to a gene: 7. This CDR3 is CASRMTGQGNTGELFF. The CDR3 DNA reads TGTGCCAGCAGGATGACGGGACAGGGTAACACCGGGGAGCTGTTTTTT.

This chain joins TRBV27 and TRBJ2-7, with D uncertain. V was pared by 8 bases and J by 6 bases, with 14 bases between. The germline gives CDR1 MNHEY, CDR2 SMNVEV (reference sequence). The CDR3 is made up of 12 amino acids. The CDR3 is CASRAPSREQYF. The CDR3 DNA reads as TGTGCCAGCCGAGCCCCCAGCCGCGAGCAGTACTTC.

This clonotype has a count of ten or more. V and J are TRBV7-3 and TRBJ2-2, with 7 bases identical to TRBD2. This CDR3 comprises 16 residues. The V gene's germline CDR1 is SGHTA and CDR2 FQGTGA. Unmatched junction bases numbered 4, after V lost 2 bases and J lost 1 base. CDR3 sequence: CASSLWGGLNTGELFF. The CDR3 DNA reads as TGTGCCAGCAGCTTATGGGGGGGGTTGAACACCGGGGAGCTGTTTTTT.

On this clonotype itself: The junction does not match germline at one end; this may be a read error. This sequence joins TRBV18 and TRBJ2-1; D gene uncertain. The germline gives CDR1 KGHSH, CDR2 LQKENI. The CDR3 is made up of 14 amino acids. CDR3 sequence: CASSPPLEAHERFF. CDR3 bases: TGTGCCAGCTCACCACCGTTAGAAGCCCATGAGCGGTTCTTC. The full variable domain, rest sourced from reference TRBV18 and TRBJ2-1, is NAGVMQNPRHLVRRRGQEARLRCSPMKGHSHVYWYRQLPEEGLKFMVYLQKENIIDESGMPKERFSAEFPKEGPSILRIQQVVRGDSAAYFCASSPPLEAHERFFGPGTRLTVL.

This clonotype has at least ten counts. V and J are TRBV5-8 and TRBJ2-3, with 7 bases identical to TRBD1. This CDR3 has 11 amino acids. Per germline, CDR1 SGHTS and CDR2 YDEGEE. After removal of 0 bases from V and 14 bases from J, the junction contained 3 bases not matched to a gene. The CDR3 here is CASSLEQGLYF. CDR3 sequence (DNA): TGTGCCAGCAGCTTGGAACAGGGGCTGTATTTT.

This clonotype was seen ten or more times. The genes are TRBV4-1 and TRBJ2-7, with D tentatively TRBD2 (6 bases). The germline V gene has CDR1 MGHRA and CDR2 YSYEKL. V was shortened by 6 bases and J by 4 bases, with 16 bases between the two germline ends. The CDR3 length is 14 residues. CDR3 loop: CASRVQVAEYEQYF. CDR3 bases: TGCGCCAGCAGGGTCCAGGTAGCGGAGTACGAGCAGTACTTC.

About this clonotype itself: Since a much larger clone is just one base distant, this may be a read error. The chain is built from TRBV5-8 and TRBJ2-7; D is tentatively TRBD1 or TRBD2 (5 bases each). Trimming left V 2 bases short and J 2 bases short, with 11 bases between. This CDR3 has 14 amino acids. The germline CDR1 and CDR2 sequences are SGHTS and YDEGEE. CDR3 in amino acids: CASSFKGTAYEQYF. DNA for the CDR3: TGTGCCAGCAGCTTCAAGGGGACGGCCTACGAGCAGTACTTC.